Below, one TCR beta chain is given with its context. What it recognizes is unknown. Germline V lookup: CDR1 SEHNR, CDR2 FQNEAQ (reference sequence). V lost 7 bases, J lost 8 bases, and 18 bases lay in between. The CDR3 is made up of 14 amino acids. Generated by immunoSEQ multiplex PCR, the TCRdb table keeps only in-frame clones and is missing some. The sample includes fewer than 110,000 clones, around nine tenths seen only once; the top ten take 5.5% to 8.5%. This sample was included in a study of PD-1 blockade in classical Hodgkin lymphoma. Brentuximab vedotin exposure varied among the patients, all of whom had relapsed after autologous stem cell transplantation. General study points: Although disease activity or prior therapy may be involved, causes of the repertoire differences remain undefined. Any patient who commenced nivolumab under 1 year after ASCT was excluded. Complete responders' baseline diversity resembled that of newly diagnosed patients. Newly diagnosed patients were reported to start with lower TCR diversity than healthy donors.

Specimen: peripheral blood mononuclear cells (PBMCs), collected before the second cycle of nivolumab. The rearrangement joins TRBV7-9 to TRBJ2-1; D might be TRBD2 (7 bases). The sequence derives from a human donor with classical Hodgkin lymphoma. Here the CDR3 DNA reads TGTGCCAGCACCTTGGGGGGGGCCGGACATGAGCAGTTCTTC. This encodes CASTLGGAGHEQFF.